The present T cell receptor beta chain was sequenced within a study of blood T cell repertoires in COVID-19. Turning to the study itself: Sites across the United States, Italy and Spain contributed samples from acute and convalescent COVID-19.

Enrollees, 18 to 89 years old, lived in 24 US areas. Sequenced by immunoSEQ multiplex PCR; TCRdb stores in-frame clones only, minus some. The profile shows roughly 360,000 clones, around 83% of them singletons. The ends were cut back, 0 bases at V and 14 bases at J, with 13 bases in the middle. CDR3 length equals 12 residues. Germline CDR1 is LGHDT and CDR2 is YNNKEL (reference sequence). V usage is TRBV3-1 (or the pseudogene TRBV3-2) and J usage is TRBJ1-2; unclear D gene. The sequenced sample consisted of PBMCs or T cells enriched from blood (not recorded which). The receptor was isolated from a woman aged 45-65 years who had recovered from COVID-19. The CDR3 DNA reads as TGTGCCAGCAGCCAAGAAGGGAGACGGGGAACCTTC. Translation: CASSQEGRRGTF.